This TCR beta chain was identified during a study of cytomegalovirus exposure and HLA in healthy donors. In germline, CDR1 is SEHNR, CDR2 FQNEAQ (reference sequence). The trim removed 11 bases at V and 2 bases at J, leaving 17 bases unmatched. The CDR3 loop spans 18 amino acids. General study results and limits: Many donors shared some public TCRs, even though most TCR sequences were rare.

Use of 60 Vbeta and 13 Jbeta primers characterized the PCR. Sequencing used immunoSEQ multiplex PCR; TCRdb keeps in-frame clones, though not all of them. The sample gives around 150,000 clones, approximately 84% of which show up once; approximately 6.8% is in the top ten. About this clone: Antigen specificity is unknown.

The source of this sequence is a male donor in good health and CMV-seropositive. The V gene is TRBV7-9, the J gene TRBJ2-1, with TRBD2 matching over 11 bases. The sequenced sample consisted of PBMCs. In nucleotides, the CDR3 is TGTGCCGCCAGGGGATCAGGAGATAGCGGGAGGGCCTACAATGAGCAGTTCTTC. Translated, it gives CAARGSGDSGRAYNEQFF.